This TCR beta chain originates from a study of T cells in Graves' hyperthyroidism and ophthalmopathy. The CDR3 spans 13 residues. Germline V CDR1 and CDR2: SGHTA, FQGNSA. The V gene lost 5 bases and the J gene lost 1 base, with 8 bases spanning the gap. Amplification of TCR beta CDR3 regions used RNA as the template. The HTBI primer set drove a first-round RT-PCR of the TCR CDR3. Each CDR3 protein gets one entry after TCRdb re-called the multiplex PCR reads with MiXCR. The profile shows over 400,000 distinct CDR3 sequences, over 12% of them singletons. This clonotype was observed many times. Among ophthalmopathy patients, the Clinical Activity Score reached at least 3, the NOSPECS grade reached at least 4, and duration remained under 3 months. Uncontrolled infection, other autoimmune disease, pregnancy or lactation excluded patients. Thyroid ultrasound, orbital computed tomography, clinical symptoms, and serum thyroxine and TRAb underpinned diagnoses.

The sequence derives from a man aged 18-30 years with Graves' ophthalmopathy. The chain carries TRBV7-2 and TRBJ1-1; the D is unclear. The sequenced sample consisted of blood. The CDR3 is CASSLPANTEAFF. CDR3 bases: TGTGCCAGCAGCCTACCGGCGAACACTGAAGCTTTCTTT.